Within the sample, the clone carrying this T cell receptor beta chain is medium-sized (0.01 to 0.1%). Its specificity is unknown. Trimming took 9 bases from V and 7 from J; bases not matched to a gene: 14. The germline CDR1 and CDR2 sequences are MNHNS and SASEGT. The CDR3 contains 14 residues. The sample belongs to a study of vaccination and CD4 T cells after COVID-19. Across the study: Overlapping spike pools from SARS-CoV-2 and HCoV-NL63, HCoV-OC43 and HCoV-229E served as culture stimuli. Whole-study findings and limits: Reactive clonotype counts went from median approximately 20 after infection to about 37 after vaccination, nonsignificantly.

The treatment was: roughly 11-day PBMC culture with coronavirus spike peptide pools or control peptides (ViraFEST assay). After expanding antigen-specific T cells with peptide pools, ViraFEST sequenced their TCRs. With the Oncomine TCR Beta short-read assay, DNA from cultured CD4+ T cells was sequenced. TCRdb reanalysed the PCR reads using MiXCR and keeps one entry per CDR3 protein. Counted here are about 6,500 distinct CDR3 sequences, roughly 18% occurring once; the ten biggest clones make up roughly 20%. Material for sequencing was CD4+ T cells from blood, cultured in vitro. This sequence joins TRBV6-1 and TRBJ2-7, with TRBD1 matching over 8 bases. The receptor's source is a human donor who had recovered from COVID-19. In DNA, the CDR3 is TGTGCCAGTATAGACAGGGGCTCGTCAGAGGAGCAGTACTTC. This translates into CASIDRGSSEEQYF.